This record looks at one T cell receptor (beta chain) sequence and its context. The antigen is undetermined. These data originate in a study of monozygotic twins with inflammatory bowel disease. Notes on the study in general: The authors note that differing immunosuppressive treatments may have added variability to patient repertoires. A reduction in TCRbeta diversity (inverse Simpson) was seen in IBD patients relative to healthy co-twins. With others, IBD patients shared fewer clonotypes than healthy twins did, especially with disease activity.

The template-switching step introduced UMIs that carried a 6-nucleotide sample barcode. TCRdb re-analyzed the 5' RACE reads; it lists each CDR3 protein once, without DNA. This sample lists about 420,000 distinct CDR3 sequences; its ten largest clones have approximately 2.3%. The sequence came from a human donor with ulcerative colitis or Crohn's disease, or a healthy co-twin of an affected twin (not recorded which). Sequencing was performed on blood.

CDR3 amino acids: CASRTGQGSRNEQFF. The rearrangement links TRBV5-1 to TRBJ2-1; TCRdb picks TRBD1, but there is no DNA to check that call. From germline, CDR1 is SGHRS and CDR2 YFSETQ. The CDR3 covers 15 residues. The variable domain in full, with the rest retrieved from reference TRBV5-1 and TRBJ2-1, is KAGVTQTPRYLIKTRGQQVTLSCSPISGHRSVSWYQQTPGQGLQFLFEYFSETQRNKGNFPGRFSGRQFSNSRSEMNVSTLELGDSALYLCASRTGQGSRNEQFFGPGTRLTVL.